One sample yielded the 6 T cell receptor beta chains listed below, sequenced in a study of Ad26.COV2.S vaccination and SARS-CoV-2 variants. Treatment defined: about 20 received Ad26.COV2.S at low or high dose, single or two shots; several received placebo; per-sample allocation not given. On day 63 after the first injection, vaccine and placebo recipients gave samples. Clones were read by immunoSEQ multiplex PCR, and TCRdb kept only the in-frame ones, dropping some. Here the sample spans around 500,000 clones, 89% being singletons. The material sequenced was peripheral blood, taken in a trial of Ad26.COV2.S vaccine versus placebo. Receptor source: a person aged 18-60 years who received the Ad26.COV2.S COVID-19 vaccine or a placebo.

The gene calls are TRBV18 and TRBJ1-5; D remains ambiguous. In germline, CDR1 is KGHSH, CDR2 LQKENI. V was shortened by 3 bases and J by 7 bases, with 16 bases between the two germline ends. This CDR3 comprises 15 residues. The CDR3 DNA is TGTGCCAGCTCACCCCGGGCCCAAACTGGGCAGCCCCAGCATTTT. This translates into CASSPRAQTGQPQHF. The variable domain in full, with the rest retrieved from reference TRBV18 and TRBJ1-5, is NAGVMQNPRHLVRRRGQEARLRCSPMKGHSHVYWYRQLPEEGLKFMVYLQKENIIDESGMPKERFSAEFPKEGPSILRIQQVVRGDSAAYFCASSPRAQTGQPQHFGDGTRLSIL.

The chain employs TRBV19 and TRBJ2-7, with D possibly matching TRBD2 (5 bases). This CDR3 has 14 amino acids. The V gene's germline CDR1 is LNHDA and CDR2 SQIVND (reference sequence). The V end was cut by 1 base, the J end by 3 bases, with 10 bases between. CDR3 protein: CASSIGTEGYEQYF. Written as DNA, the CDR3 is TGTGCCAGTAGTATAGGTACCGAGGGCTACGAGCAGTACTTC.

The chain's CDR3 is CATSRARGYGYTF. The DNA of the CDR3 is TGTGCCACCAGCAGGGCACGCGGGTATGGCTACACCTTC. The chain links TRBV15 to TRBJ1-2; D remains ambiguous. The CDR3 covers 13 residues. V was shortened by 3 bases and J by 5 bases, with 10 bases between the two germline ends. The V gene's germline CDR1 is LNHNV and CDR2 YYDKDF (reference sequence).

V and J are TRBV18 and TRBJ1-1; D is unclear. V dropped 2 bases and J dropped 6 bases, with 7 bases sitting between them. The CDR3 runs to 12 residues. Germline loops: CDR1 KGHSH, CDR2 LQKENI. The CDR3 region is CASSPGPPEAFF. In nucleotides, the CDR3 is TGTGCCAGCTCACCAGGCCCACCTGAAGCTTTCTTT.

The V and J genes are TRBV7-8 and TRBJ1-2; 10 positions match TRBD1. The CDR3 is 16 amino acids. CDR1 is SGHVS and CDR2 is FQNEAQ in the germline V gene. The V and J ends lost 5 bases and 8 bases, in that order; junction bases with no gene match: 14. The CDR3 region is CASSPSPDRGLGGYTF. DNA for the CDR3: TGTGCCAGCAGCCCTAGCCCCGACAGGGGGCTTGGAGGCTACACCTTC.

This clone was seen once. The V gene is TRBV11-2, the J gene TRBJ2-6; no clear D gene. Trimming stripped 5 bases from V and 0 bases from J, with 11 bases between. The CDR3 consists of 16 residues. Per germline, CDR1 SGHAT and CDR2 FQNNGV. This CDR3 reads CASSRLVSSGANVLTF. The CDR3 DNA follows: TGTGCCAGCAGCCGATTAGTGTCCTCTGGGGCCAACGTCCTGACTTTC. Based on the CDR3 plus reference TRBV11-2 and TRBJ2-6, the full variable domain is EAGVAQSPRYKIIEKRQSVAFWCNPISGHATLYWYQQILGQGPKLLIQFQNNGVVDDSQLPKDRFSAERLKGVDSTLKIQPAKLEDSAVYLCASSRLVSSGANVLTFGAGSRLTVL.